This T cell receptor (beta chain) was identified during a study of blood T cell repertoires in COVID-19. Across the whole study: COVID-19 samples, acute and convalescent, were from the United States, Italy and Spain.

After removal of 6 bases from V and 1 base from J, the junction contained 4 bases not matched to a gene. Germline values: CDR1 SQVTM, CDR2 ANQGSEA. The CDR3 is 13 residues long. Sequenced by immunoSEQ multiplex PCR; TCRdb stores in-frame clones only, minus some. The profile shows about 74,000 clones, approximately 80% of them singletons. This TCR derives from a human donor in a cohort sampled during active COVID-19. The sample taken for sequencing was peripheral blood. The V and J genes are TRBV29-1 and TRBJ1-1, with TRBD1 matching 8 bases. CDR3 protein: CSVRTGRNTEAFF. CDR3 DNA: TGCAGCGTGAGGACAGGGAGGAACACTGAAGCTTTCTTT. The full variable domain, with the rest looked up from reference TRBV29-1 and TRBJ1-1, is SAVISQKPSRDICQRGTSLTIQCQVDSQVTMMFWYRQQPGQSLTLIATANQGSEATYESGFVIDKFPISRPNLTFSTLTVSNMSPEDSSIYLCSVRTGRNTEAFFGQGTRLTVV.